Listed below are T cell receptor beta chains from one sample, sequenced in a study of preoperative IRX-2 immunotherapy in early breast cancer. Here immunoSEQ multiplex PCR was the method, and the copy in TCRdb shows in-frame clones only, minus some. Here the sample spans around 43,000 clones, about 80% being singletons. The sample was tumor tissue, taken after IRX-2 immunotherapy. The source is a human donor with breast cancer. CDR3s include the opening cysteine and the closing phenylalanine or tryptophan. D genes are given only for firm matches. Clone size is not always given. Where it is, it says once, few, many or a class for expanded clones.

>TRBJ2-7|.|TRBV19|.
TGTGCCAGTAGTATAGGATGGGACCGCAGGAAAAACGAGCAGTACTTC
CASSIGWDRRKNEQYF
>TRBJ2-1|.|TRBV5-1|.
TGCGCCAGCAGGAGTGAGGGCTCCTACAATGAGCAGTTCTTC
CASRSEGSYNEQFF
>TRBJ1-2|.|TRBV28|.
TGTGCCAGCAGTTTCGCACGAAAGGGCTACACCTTC
CASSFARKGYTF
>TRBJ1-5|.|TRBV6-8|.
TGTGCCAGCAGTTACCGCGACAGGAATAGCAATCAGCCCCAGCATTTT
CASSYRDRNSNQPQHF
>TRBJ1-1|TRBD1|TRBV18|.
TGTGCCAGCTCACCACCTTCACAGGGGGACACTGAAGCTTTCTTT
CASSPPSQGDTEAFF
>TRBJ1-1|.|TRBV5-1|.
TGCGCCAGCAGCCCTTGGGGGTTGAACACTGAAGCTTTCTTT
CASSPWGLNTEAFF
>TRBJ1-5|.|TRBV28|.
TGTGCCAGCACCCTATCCTTGGGGGGCAATCAGCCCCAGCATTTT
CASTLSLGGNQPQHF
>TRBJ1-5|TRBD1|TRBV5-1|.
TGCGCCAGCAGCCTACAGGGGGGGGATAGCAATCAGCCCCAGCATTTT
CASSLQGGDSNQPQHF
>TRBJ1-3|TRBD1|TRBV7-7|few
TGTGCCAGCAGCTTGGTGGGACAGGGTTTTATTGGATCTGGAAACACCATATATTTT
CASSLVGQGFIGSGNTIYF
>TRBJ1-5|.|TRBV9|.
TGTGCCAGCAGCCAAGGGGTCGGTGGTAGCAATCAGCCCCAGCATTTT
CASSQGVGGSNQPQHF
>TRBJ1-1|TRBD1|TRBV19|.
TGTGCCAGTAGTATAGGTCTACAGGGGTCGGAAGCTTTCTTT
CASSIGLQGSEAFF
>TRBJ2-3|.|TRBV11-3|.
TGTGCCAGCAGCTTCCGGGGTCACCACACAGATACGCAGTATTTT
CASSFRGHHTDTQYF
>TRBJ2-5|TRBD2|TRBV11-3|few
TGTGCCAGCAGCTTATTTGATTTGGGAGGGGTATCGGGGGAGACCCAGTACTTC
CASSLFDLGGVSGETQYF
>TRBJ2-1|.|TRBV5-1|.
TGCGCCAGCAGCTTGGCCGGGAGCTCCTACAATGAGCAGTTCTTC
CASSLAGSSYNEQFF
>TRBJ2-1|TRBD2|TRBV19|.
TGTGCCAGTAGTCTGGGGGGGAGCTCCTACAATGAGCAGTTCTTC
CASSLGGSSYNEQFF
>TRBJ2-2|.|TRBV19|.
TGTGCCGCCCAGGGGACCCTGTTTACCGGGGAGCTGTTTTTT
CAAQGTLFTGELFF
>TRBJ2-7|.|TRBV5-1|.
TGCGCCAGCAGCCAGGGACTGGGGGCCTACGAGCAGTACTTC
CASSQGLGAYEQYF
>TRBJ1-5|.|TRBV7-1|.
TGTGCCAGCAGCAGTGGGGCTTCCCAGCCCCAGCATTTT
CASSSGASQPQHF
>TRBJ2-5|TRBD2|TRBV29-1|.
TGCAGCGTTGAGGGACTAGCGGAGACCCAGTACTTC
CSVEGLAETQYF
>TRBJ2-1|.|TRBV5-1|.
TGCGCCAGCAGCGGGCCGTTACTGGGGGACTTCCAGTTCTTC
CASSGPLLGDFQFF
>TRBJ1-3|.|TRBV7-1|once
TGTGCCAGCAGGCGAGGGGGAACTTACTCTGGAAACACCATATATTTT
CASRRGGTYSGNTIYF
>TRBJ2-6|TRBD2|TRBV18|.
TGTGCCAGCTCACCGACTAGCGGGAGCACTGGGGCCAACGTCCTGACTTTC
CASSPTSGSTGANVLTF
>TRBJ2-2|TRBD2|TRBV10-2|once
TGCGCCAGCAGTGTTAGCGGGATCCCCGGGGAGCTGTTTTTT
CASSVSGIPGELFF
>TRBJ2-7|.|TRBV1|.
TGCGCCAGCAGCCGGTCGACAGGGGGAACCTACGAGCAGTACTTC
CASSRSTGGTYEQYF
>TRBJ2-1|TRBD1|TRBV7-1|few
TGTGCCAGCAGTGGGACAGGGGGCATATCCCAGCAGTTCTTC
CASSGTGGISQQFF
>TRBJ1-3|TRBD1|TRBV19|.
TGTGCCAGTAGTGAGGGGGCGTCTGGAAACACCATATATTTT
CASSEGASGNTIYF
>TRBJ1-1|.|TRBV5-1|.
TGCGCCAGCAGCCCCACCACCGGGGCGGGGGGTTCGGCTGAAGCTTTCTTT
CASSPTTGAGGSAEAFF
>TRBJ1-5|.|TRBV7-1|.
TGTGCCAGCAGCTCCAGGGTACATCAGCCCCAGCATTTT
CASSSRVHQPQHF
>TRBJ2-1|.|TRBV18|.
TGTGCCAGCTCACCCAGGGAATACTACAATGAGCAGTTCTTC
CASSPREYYNEQFF
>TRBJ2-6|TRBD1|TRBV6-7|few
TGTGCCAGCAATAGAGACAGGGCTGGGGCCAACGTCCTGACTTTC
CASNRDRAGANVLTF
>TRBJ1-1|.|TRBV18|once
TGTGCCAGCTCACCCTCAGGGACGACTGAAGCTTTCTTT
CASSPSGTTEAFF
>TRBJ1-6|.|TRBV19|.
TGTGCCAGTAGTTCACGAGGGGCCCCAGCCCCTAATTCACCCCTCCACTTT
CASSSRGAPAPNSPLHF
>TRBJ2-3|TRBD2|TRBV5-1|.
TGCGCCAGCAGCGTCGAGGGACTAGCGGGAGCCGGGGATACGCAGTATTTT
CASSVEGLAGAGDTQYF
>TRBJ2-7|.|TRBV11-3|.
TGTGCCAGCAGCGCAGGAGGCGCCGGTCTGGGGCAGTACTTC
CASSAGGAGLGQYF
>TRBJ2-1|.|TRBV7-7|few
TGTGCCAGCAGCTTAAGGGAACGAGGGGGAGGCTCCTACAATGAGCAGTTCTTC
CASSLRERGGGSYNEQFF
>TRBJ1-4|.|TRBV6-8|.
TGTGCCAGCACTACACGTTCCTTTAATGAAAAACTGTTTTTT
CASTTRSFNEKLFF
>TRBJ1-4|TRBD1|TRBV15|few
TGTGCCACCAGCAGACGGACAGGGATCGGTGAAAAACTGTTTTTT
CATSRRTGIGEKLFF
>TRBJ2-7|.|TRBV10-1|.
TGCGCCAGCAGCCCCGGGACAACGGCCTACTACGAGCAGTACTTC
CASSPGTTAYYEQYF
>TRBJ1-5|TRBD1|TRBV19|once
TGTGCCAGTAGTATGGGGGACAGGGACGGCAATCAGCCCCAGCATTTT
CASSMGDRDGNQPQHF
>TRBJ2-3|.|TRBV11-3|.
TGTGCCAGCAGCCCCTGGACAAGGGCAGATACGCAGTATTTT
CASSPWTRADTQYF
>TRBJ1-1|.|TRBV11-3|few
TGTGCCAGCAGCTTAGTCCCCAGGGCGGCTATGAACACTGAAGCTTTCTTT
CASSLVPRAAMNTEAFF
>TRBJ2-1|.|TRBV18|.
TGTGCCAGCTCACCACCGGCAGGGACCCACAATGAGCAGTTCTTC
CASSPPAGTHNEQFF
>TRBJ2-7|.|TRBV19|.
TGTGCCAGTAGTGTTCGGGGCGGCGCCTACGAGCAGTACTTC
CASSVRGGAYEQYF